These 5 T cell receptor beta chains came from one sample sequenced in a study of T cells expressing NK-cell markers. One entry per CDR3 protein, without DNA, is what TCRdb gives after re-calling the 5' RACE reads. This listing includes 300,000 to 500,000 distinct CDR3 sequences. Sequencing used blood T cells: a sorted CD56 or NKG2C T cell subset, CD4+ or CD8+ T cells, or bulk PBMC T cells (not recorded which). The receptors come from a woman aged 50 to 60 in good health.

This chain uses TRBV29-1 with TRBJ2-3; no DNA is available, so the TRBD1 call from TCRdb remains unchecked. Per germline, CDR1 SQVTM and CDR2 ANQGSEA. The CDR3 contains 14 residues. This CDR3 is CSVDGTGGVNTQYF.

This chain uses TRBV25-1 with TRBJ2-1; TCRdb's D gene call, TRBD1, goes unchecked for lack of DNA. The germline gives CDR1 MGHDK, CDR2 SYGVNS. The CDR3 length is 13 residues. CDR3 sequence reads: CASPGTGDNEQFF.

Here the CDR3 reads CASRGRDLSYNEQFF. The chain uses TRBV6-2 or TRBV6-3 and TRBJ2-1; TCRdb's assignment of TRBD1 cannot be checked, as there is no DNA. The length of the CDR3 is 15 residues. The germline V gene encodes CDR1 MNHEY and CDR2 SVGEGT.

This chain links TRBV3-1 with TRBJ2-3; TCRdb lists TRBD1, though no DNA is available to test this call. The CDR3 length is 15 residues. The germline V gene has CDR1 LGHDT and CDR2 YNNKEL (reference sequence). The CDR3 protein is CASRRDMSSTDTQYF.

The chain has TRBV6-5 and TRBJ1-2. This CDR3 contains 13 residues. CDR1 is MNHEY, CDR2 SVGAGI, per germline. This CDR3 reads CASSQDTAYGYTF.